This T cell receptor beta chain was sequenced during a study of blood T cell repertoires in COVID-19. Looking at the study overall: Sources were T cells, B-cell-depleted T cells, or PBMCs; the material itself was cDNA or gDNA.

The table came from immunoSEQ multiplex PCR; TCRdb's copy has only in-frame clones and leaves some out. The profile covers some 530,000 clones, with about 85% appearing a single time and roughly 8.5% taken by the ten largest. The CDR3 spans 15 residues. Germline V gene sequence: CDR1 SGDLS, CDR2 YYNGEE. V gave up 1 base and J gave up 4 bases, with 12 bases separating them. The receptor's source is a woman aged 55 to 70 who had recovered from COVID-19. Sequencing input: PBMCs or T cells enriched from blood (not recorded which). V and J are TRBV9 and TRBJ2-1; D is undetermined. This CDR3 reads CASSVSPPKYNEQFF. The CDR3 nucleotides are TGTGCCAGCAGCGTAAGCCCCCCTAAATACAATGAGCAGTTCTTC.